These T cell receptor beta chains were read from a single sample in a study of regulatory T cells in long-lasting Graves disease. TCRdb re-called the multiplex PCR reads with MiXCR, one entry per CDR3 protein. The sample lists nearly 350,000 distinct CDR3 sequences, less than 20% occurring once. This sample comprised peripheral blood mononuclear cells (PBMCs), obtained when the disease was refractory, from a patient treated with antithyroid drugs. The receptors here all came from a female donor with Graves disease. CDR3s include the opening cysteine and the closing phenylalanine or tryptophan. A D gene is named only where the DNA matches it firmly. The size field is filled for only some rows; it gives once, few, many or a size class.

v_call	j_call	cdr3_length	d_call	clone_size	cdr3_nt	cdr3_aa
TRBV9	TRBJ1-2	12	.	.	TGCACCGCCCGGGGGCCTGGGAGAGGCTACACCTTC	CTARGPGRGYTF
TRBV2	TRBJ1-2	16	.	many	TGTGCCAGCAATCCTGATGCTTGGGGGGGAAACTATGGCTACACCTTC	CASNPDAWGGNYGYTF
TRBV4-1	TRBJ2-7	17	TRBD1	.	TGCGCCAGCAGCCACGAAGCGCCCGGGACAGGGAACTACGAGCAGTACTTC	CASSHEAPGTGNYEQYF
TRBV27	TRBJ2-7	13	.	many	TGTGCCAGCAGATTTTTTGGTGCGGACGAGCAGTACTTC	CASRFFGADEQYF
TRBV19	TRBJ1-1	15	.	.	TGTGCCAGTAGCCCCTCGCCCTGGAGGAGGCCTGAAGCTTTCTTT	CASSPSPWRRPEAFF
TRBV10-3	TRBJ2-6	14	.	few	TGTGCCATCAGTCGACAGCTCCAGGCCAACGTCCTGACTTTC	CAISRQLQANVLTF
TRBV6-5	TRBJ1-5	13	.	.	TGTGCCAGCAGTTACGAAAGGGGTCAGCCCCAGCATTTT	CASSYERGQPQHF
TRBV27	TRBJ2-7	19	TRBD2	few	TGTGCCAGCAGTCGCTACGGGACTAGCGGGAGGCCCAACCGGTACGAGCAGTACTTC	CASSRYGTSGRPNRYEQYF
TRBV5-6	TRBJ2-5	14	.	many	TGTGCCAGCAGCATGACAGTAAGAACCGAGACCCAGTACTTC	CASSMTVRTETQYF
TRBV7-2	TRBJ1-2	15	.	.	TGTGCCAGCAGCTTAGGACAGCAAGCTAACTATGGCTACACCTTC	CASSLGQQANYGYTF
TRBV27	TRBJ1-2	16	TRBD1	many	TGTGCCAGCAGTACCGGCCGGCAGGGGGATCGGTATGGCTACACCTTC	CASSTGRQGDRYGYTF
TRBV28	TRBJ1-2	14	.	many	TGTGCCAGCAGCCACGGAGGGGGAGGCTATGGCTACACCTTC	CASSHGGGGYGYTF
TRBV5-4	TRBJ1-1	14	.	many	TGTGCCAGCAAGCTTGGCGGAGTCAACACTGAAGCTTTCTTT	CASKLGGVNTEAFF
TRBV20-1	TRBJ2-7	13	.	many	TGCAGTGCCCCGGCCCCGGTTACCGGCGAGCAGTACTTC	CSAPAPVTGEQYF
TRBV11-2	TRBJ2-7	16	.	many	TGTGCCAGCAGCTTAGAAGGATGGTACTCCTCCTACGAGCAGTACTTC	CASSLEGWYSSYEQYF
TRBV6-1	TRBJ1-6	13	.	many	TGTGCCAGCAGTCCCGGGGGCGGTTCACCCCTCCACTTT	CASSPGGGSPLHF
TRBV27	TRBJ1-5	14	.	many	TGTGCCAGCAAAAGTGCGAAGAGCAATCAGCCCCAGCATTTT	CASKSAKSNQPQHF
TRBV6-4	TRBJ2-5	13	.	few	TGTGCCAGCAGCCTCGGCCCATGGGAGACCCAGTACTTC	CASSLGPWETQYF
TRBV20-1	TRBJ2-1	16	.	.	TGCAGTGCTAGAGATCTCGAGGGCTGGGGTCCCAATGAGCAGTTCTTC	CSARDLEGWGPNEQFF
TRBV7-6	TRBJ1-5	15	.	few	TGTGCCAGCAGCGAAGGTGCAGGTAGAAATCAGCCCCAGCATTTT	CASSEGAGRNQPQHF